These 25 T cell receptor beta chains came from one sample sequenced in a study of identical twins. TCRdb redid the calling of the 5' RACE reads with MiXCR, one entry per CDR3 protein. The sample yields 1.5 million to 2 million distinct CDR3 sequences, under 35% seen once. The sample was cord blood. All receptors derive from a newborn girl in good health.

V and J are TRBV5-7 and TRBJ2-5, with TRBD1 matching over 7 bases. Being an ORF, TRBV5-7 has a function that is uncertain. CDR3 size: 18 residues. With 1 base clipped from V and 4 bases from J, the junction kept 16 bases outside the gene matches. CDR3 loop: CASSLSPRDSALRETQYF. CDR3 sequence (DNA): TGTGCCAGCAGCTTGTCCCCTCGGGACAGTGCTCTAAGAGAGACCCAGTACTTC.

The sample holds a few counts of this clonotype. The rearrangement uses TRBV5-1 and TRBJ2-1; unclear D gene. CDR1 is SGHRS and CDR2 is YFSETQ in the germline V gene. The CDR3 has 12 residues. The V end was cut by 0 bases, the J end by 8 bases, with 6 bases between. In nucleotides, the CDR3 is TGCGCCAGCAGCTTGGCCCCTGATGAGCAGTTCTTC. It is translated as CASSLAPDEQFF. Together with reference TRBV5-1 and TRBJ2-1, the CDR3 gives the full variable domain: KAGVTQTPRYLIKTRGQQVTLSCSPISGHRSVSWYQQTPGQGLQFLFEYFSETQRNKGNFPGRFSGRQFSNSRSEMNVSTLELGDSALYLCASSLAPDEQFFGPGTRLTVL.

The CDR3 protein is CSARKTGGLSNQPQHF. The CDR3 nucleotides read TGCAGTGCTAGGAAGACAGGGGGTTTGAGCAATCAGCCCCAGCATTTT. This chain connects TRBV20-1 to TRBJ1-5; 9 bases are a match to TRBD1. CDR3 length: 16 residues. V lost 3 bases, J lost 1 base, and 7 bases stayed unmatched. CDR1 is DFQATT and CDR2 is SNEGSKA in the germline V gene (reference sequence).

The CDR3 DNA sequence: TGTGCCACGGTTAGTGGGGCCAACGTCCTGACTTTC. Translation gives CATVSGANVLTF. The V gene is TRBV25-1, the J gene TRBJ2-6; the D is unclear. Looked up from germline, CDR1 is MGHDK and CDR2 is SYGVNS. This CDR3 contains 12 residues. V lost 10 bases and J lost 3, with 7 bases in between.

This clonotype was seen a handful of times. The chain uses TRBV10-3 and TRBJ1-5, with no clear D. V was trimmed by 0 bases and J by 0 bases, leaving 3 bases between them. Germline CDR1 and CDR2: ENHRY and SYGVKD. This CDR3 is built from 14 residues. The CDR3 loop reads CAISESPSNQPQHF. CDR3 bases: TGTGCCATCAGTGAGTCCCCTAGCAATCAGCCCCAGCATTTT.

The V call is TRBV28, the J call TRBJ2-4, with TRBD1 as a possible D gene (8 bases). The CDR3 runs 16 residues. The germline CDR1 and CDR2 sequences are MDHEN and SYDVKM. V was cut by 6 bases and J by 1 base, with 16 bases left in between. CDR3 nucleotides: TGTGCCAGCAGGCAGACAGGGGAGGGGGCCAAAAACATTCAGTACTTC. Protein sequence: CASRQTGEGAKNIQYF.

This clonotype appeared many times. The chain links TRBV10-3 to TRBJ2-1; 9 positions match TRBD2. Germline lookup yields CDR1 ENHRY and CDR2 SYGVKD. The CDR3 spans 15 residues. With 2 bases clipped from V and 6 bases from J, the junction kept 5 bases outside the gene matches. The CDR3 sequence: CAISEGSGRINEQFF. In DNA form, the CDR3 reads TGTGCCATCAGTGAGGGTAGCGGGAGAATCAATGAGCAGTTCTTC.

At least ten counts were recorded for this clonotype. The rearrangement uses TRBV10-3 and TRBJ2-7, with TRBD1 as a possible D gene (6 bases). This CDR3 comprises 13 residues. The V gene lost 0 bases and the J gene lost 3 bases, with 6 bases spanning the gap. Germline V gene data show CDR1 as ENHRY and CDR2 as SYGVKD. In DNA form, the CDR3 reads TGTGCCATCAGTGAGTCGACAGGCTACGAGCAGTACTTC. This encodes CAISESTGYEQYF.

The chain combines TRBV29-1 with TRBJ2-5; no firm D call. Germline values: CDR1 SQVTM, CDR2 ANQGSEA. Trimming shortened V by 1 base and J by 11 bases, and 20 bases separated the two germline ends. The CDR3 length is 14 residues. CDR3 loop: CSVEGTGRHNEQYF. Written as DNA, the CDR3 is TGCAGCGTTGAAGGGACCGGACGTCACAATGAGCAGTACTTC. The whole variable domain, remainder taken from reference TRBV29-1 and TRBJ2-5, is SAVISQKPSRDICQRGTSLTIQCQVDSQVTMMFWYRQQPGQSLTLIATANQGSEATYESGFVIDKFPISRPNLTFSTLTVSNMSPEDSSIYLCSVEGTGRHNEQYFGPGTRLLVL.

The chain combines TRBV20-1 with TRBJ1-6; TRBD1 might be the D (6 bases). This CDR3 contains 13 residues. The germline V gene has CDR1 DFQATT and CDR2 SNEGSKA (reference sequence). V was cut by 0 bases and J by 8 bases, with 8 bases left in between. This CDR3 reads CSARENRDSPLHF. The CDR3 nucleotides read TGCAGTGCTAGAGAGAACAGGGATTCACCCCTCCACTTT.

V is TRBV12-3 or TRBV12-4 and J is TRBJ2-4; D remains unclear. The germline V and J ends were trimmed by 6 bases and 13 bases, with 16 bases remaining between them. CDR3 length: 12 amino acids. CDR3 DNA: TGTGCCAGCAGCCCTAACGGGCCCCAGCAGTACTTC. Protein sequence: CASSPNGPQQYF.

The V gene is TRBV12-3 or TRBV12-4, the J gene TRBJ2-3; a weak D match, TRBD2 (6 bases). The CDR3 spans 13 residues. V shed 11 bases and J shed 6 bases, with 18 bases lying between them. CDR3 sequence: CAASPGGADTQYF. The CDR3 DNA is TGTGCCGCCAGCCCTGGAGGGGCGGATACGCAGTATTTT.

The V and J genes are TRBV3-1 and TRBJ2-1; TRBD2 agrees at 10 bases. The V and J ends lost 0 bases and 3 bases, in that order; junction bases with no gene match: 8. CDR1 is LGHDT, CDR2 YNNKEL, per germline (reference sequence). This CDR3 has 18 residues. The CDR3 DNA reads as TGTGCCAGCAGCCAAGAAGGAGCACTAGCGGGATTCTACAATGAGCAGTTCTTC. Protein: CASSQEGALAGFYNEQFF.

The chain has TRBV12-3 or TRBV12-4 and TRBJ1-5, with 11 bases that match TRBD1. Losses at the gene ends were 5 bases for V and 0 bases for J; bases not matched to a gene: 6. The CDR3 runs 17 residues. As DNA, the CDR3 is TGTGCCAGCAGTACCCGGACAGGGGGCGATAGCAATCAGCCCCAGCATTTT. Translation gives CASSTRTGGDSNQPQHF.

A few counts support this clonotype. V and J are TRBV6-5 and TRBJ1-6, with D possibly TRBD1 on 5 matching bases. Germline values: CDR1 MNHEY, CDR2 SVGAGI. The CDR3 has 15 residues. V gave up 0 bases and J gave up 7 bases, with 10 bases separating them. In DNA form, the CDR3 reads TGTGCCAGCAGTTACTCCAGCGGGGGGAATTCACCCCTCCACTTT. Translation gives CASSYSSGGNSPLHF.

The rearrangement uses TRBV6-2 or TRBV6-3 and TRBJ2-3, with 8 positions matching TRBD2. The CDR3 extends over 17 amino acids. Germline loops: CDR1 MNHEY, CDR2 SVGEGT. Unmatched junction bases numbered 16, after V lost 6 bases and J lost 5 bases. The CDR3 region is CASRAPILAGSRDTQYF. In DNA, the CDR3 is TGTGCCAGCAGGGCCCCAATCCTAGCGGGTAGTCGAGATACGCAGTATTTT.

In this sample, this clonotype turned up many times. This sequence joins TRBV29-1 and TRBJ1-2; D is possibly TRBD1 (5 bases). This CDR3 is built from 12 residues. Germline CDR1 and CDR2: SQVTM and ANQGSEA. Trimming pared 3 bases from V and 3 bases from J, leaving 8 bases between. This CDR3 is CSVDKGYYGYTF. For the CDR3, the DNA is TGCAGCGTTGACAAGGGGTACTATGGCTACACCTTC.

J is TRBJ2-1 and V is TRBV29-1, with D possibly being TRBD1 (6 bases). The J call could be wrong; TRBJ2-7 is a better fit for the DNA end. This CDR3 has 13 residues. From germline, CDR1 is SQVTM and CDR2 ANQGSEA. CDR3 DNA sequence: TGCAGCGTTGACAGGGGCTCCTACAATGAGCAGTACTTC. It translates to CSVDRGSYNEQYF.

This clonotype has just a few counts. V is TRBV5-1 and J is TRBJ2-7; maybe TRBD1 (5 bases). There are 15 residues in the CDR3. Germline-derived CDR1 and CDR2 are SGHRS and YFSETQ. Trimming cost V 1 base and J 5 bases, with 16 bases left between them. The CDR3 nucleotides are TGCGCCAGCAGCTTGCTGGCCCTCGAAGGGGACGAGCAGTACTTC. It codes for CASSLLALEGDEQYF.

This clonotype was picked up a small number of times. CDR3 DNA sequence: TGCAGTGCTAATCCTCAACAGGTCCAAGAGACCCAGTACTTC. It yields the protein CSANPQQVQETQYF. The chain carries TRBV20-1 and TRBJ2-5; D might be TRBD1 (5 bases). CDR1 and CDR2 (germline): DFQATT, SNEGSKA (reference sequence). V gave up 4 bases and J gave up 1 base, with 13 bases separating them. The CDR3 sequence is 14 residues long.

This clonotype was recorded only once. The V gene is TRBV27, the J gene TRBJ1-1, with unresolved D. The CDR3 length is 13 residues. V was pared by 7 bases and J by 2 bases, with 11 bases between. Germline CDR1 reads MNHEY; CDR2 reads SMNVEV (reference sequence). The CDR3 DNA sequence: TGTGCCAGCAAGGAAGAGATAAACACTGAAGCTTTCTTT. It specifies CASKEEINTEAFF.

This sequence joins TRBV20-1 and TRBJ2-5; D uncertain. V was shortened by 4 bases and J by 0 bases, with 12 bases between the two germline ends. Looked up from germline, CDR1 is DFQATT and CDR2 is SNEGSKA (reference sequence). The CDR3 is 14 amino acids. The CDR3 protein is CSATPVLYQETQYF. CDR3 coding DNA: TGCAGTGCTACACCCGTCCTGTACCAAGAGACCCAGTACTTC.

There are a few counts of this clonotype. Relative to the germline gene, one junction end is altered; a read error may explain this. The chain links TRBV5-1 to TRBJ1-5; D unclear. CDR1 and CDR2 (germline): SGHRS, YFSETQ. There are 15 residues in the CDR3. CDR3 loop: CASSFPLGSNQPQHF. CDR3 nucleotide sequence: TGCGCCAGTAGCTTCCCTCTTGGTAGCAATCAGCCCCAGCATTTT.

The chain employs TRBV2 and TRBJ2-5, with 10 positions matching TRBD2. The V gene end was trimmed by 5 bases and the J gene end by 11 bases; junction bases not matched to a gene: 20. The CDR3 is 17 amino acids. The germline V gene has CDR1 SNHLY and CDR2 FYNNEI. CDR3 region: CASSPTPFKREGNEQYF. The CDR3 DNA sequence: TGTGCCAGCAGTCCGACTCCTTTCAAGCGGGAGGGCAATGAGCAGTACTTC.

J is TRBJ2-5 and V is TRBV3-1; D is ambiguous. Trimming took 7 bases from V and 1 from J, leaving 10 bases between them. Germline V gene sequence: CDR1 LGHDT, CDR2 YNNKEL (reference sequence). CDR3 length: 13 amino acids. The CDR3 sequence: CASTQRTQETQYF. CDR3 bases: TGTGCCAGCACTCAGAGAACCCAAGAGACCCAGTACTTC.